These 7 T cell receptor beta chains came from one sample sequenced in a study of T cell responses to AZD1222 COVID-19 vaccine. TCRdb's table, derived via immunoSEQ multiplex PCR, lists solely in-frame clones and lacks some. The profile shows about 180,000 clones, roughly 88% of them singletons. Here the sequenced sample was peripheral blood, taken on day 0 of AZD1222 vaccination. These receptor sequences come from an adult in good health.

The V and J genes are TRBV5-1 and TRBJ2-2; unclear D gene. The ends were cut back, 4 bases at V and 0 bases at J, with 4 bases in the middle. This CDR3 region has 13 residues. Germline lookup yields CDR1 SGHRS and CDR2 YFSETQ. The DNA for the CDR3 is TGCGCCAGCAGCCCAGCGAACACCGGGGAGCTGTTTTTT. Protein: CASSPANTGELFF.

The rearrangement joins TRBV5-1 to TRBJ1-4; the D is unclear. The ends were cut back, 4 bases at V and 4 bases at J, with 8 bases in the middle. Germline loops: CDR1 SGHRS, CDR2 YFSETQ. The CDR3 runs to 13 residues. The CDR3 DNA reads as TGCGCCAGCAGCGTGGGGAATAATGAAAAACTGTTTTTT. This translates into CASSVGNNEKLFF.

The chain is built from TRBV3-1 (or the pseudogene TRBV3-2) and TRBJ2-7; D gene ambiguous. This CDR3 contains 13 residues. Trimming pared 1 base from V and 2 bases from J, leaving 6 bases between. CDR1 and CDR2 from the germline V gene are LGHDT and YNNKEL (reference sequence). The CDR3 bases are TGTGCCAGCAGCCAAGCAGGCCCCTACGAGCAGTACTTC. Protein product: CASSQAGPYEQYF.

The V call is TRBV4-2, the J call TRBJ1-3; possibly TRBD1 for D (5 bases). In germline, CDR1 is LGHNA, CDR2 YNFKEQ. The CDR3 runs 15 residues. The V end lost 0 bases, the J end lost 3 bases, and 9 bases lay between the germline ends. The CDR3 nucleotides are TGTGCCAGCAGCCAAGATACGGGGGATGGAAACACCATATATTTT. Translation: CASSQDTGDGNTIYF.

This clone was recorded only once. This chain joins TRBV18 and TRBJ1-4; 10 nucleotides agree with TRBD1. This CDR3 is 15 amino acids long. Germline CDR1 KGHSH, CDR2 LQKENI. V shed 3 bases, J shed 12 bases, and the junction held 10 bases outside the gene matches. The CDR3 bases are TGTGCCAGCTCACCCCCGGGACAGGGGACCGTCCAACTGTTTTTT. Amino acid sequence: CASSPPGQGTVQLFF.

The chain recombines TRBV6-4 with TRBJ2-2, with no clear D. CDR1 MRHNA and CDR2 SNTAGT come from the germline V gene. V was trimmed by 1 base and J by 1 base, leaving 4 bases between them. CDR3 length: 14 residues. The CDR3 nucleotides read TGTGCCAGCAGTGACTGGGTGAACACCGGGGAGCTGTTTTTT. As protein: CASSDWVNTGELFF.

The chain joins TRBV6-1 to TRBJ2-1, with a weak D call TRBD1 (6 bases). V lost 3 bases and J lost 13, with 10 bases in between. This CDR3 is built from 11 residues. The germline gives CDR1 MNHNS, CDR2 SASEGT. The CDR3 loop is CASSERGGQFF. CDR3 nucleotides: TGTGCCAGCAGTGAGAGAGGGGGTCAGTTCTTC.